A selection of T cell receptor beta chains follows, all from one sample in a study of cytomegalovirus exposure and HLA in healthy donors. Sequencing was performed with immunoSEQ multiplex PCR; in TCRdb, only in-frame clones are kept and a portion is missing. The sample shows about 200,000 clones, approximately 79% of them seen only once. The source material was PBMCs. These receptors were collected from a girl under 18 in good health and CMV-seropositive. Each CDR3 is given with its conserved first and last residue. The D gene is left open where the match is weak. Only some rows state a clone size, as once, few, many or a class for expanded clones.

clone size | J gene | V gene | D gene | CDR3 protein | CDR3 DNA
few | TRBJ2-7 | TRBV5-6 | TRBD1 | CASSWGQGSYEQYF | TGTGCCAGCAGCTGGGGACAGGGCTCCTACGAGCAGTACTTC
- | TRBJ1-1 | TRBV29-1 | TRBD1 | CSVDRRVENTEAFF | TGCAGCGTGGACAGGCGGGTCGAGAACACTGAAGCTTTCTTT
- | TRBJ2-1 | TRBV2 | TRBD2 | CASSSTSGGSSYNEQFF | TGTGCCAGCAGCTCTACTAGCGGGGGCAGCTCCTACAATGAGCAGTTCTTC
once | TRBJ1-1 | TRBV6-5 | - | CASKGDYRGTEAFF | TGTGCCAGCAAAGGGGACTACCGGGGCACTGAAGCTTTCTTT
- | TRBJ2-7 | TRBV19 | TRBD2 | CASSWTSGGYEQYF | TGTGCCAGTAGTTGGACTAGCGGGGGCTACGAGCAGTACTTC
- | TRBJ2-7 | TRBV7-2 | - | CASSPPGLSYEQYF | TGTGCCAGCAGCCCCCCGGGACTCTCCTACGAGCAGTACTTC
few | TRBJ2-5 | TRBV9 | TRBD2 | CASSPTSYQETQYF | TGTGCCAGCAGCCCGACTAGCTACCAAGAGACCCAGTACTTC
few | TRBJ1-1 | TRBV5-4 | TRBD1 | CASSGTGTGDTEAFF | TGTGCCAGCAGCGGAACCGGGACAGGGGACACTGAAGCTTTCTTT
- | TRBJ2-2 | TRBV11-3 | TRBD1 | CASSLGQGHTGELFF | TGTGCCAGCAGCCTCGGACAGGGTCACACCGGGGAGCTGTTTTTT
once | TRBJ2-1 | TRBV18 | TRBD1 | CASSATGTYNEQFF | TGTGCCAGCTCAGCGACAGGGACCTACAATGAGCAGTTCTTC
once | TRBJ1-1 | TRBV6-1 | - | CASRAHLNTEAFF | TGTGCCAGCAGGGCACACCTTAACACTGAAGCTTTCTTT
- | TRBJ2-7 | TRBV27 | - | CASSLGNYYEQYF | TGTGCCAGCAGTCTCGGGAATTACTACGAGCAGTACTTC
- | TRBJ1-1 | TRBV6-5 | TRBD1 | CASSPDRARTEAFF | TGTGCCAGCAGCCCCGACAGGGCGAGGACTGAAGCTTTCTTT
- | TRBJ2-7 | TRBV4-1 | - | CASSQPGRVDEQYF | TGCGCCAGCAGCCAACCTGGGCGGGTCGACGAGCAGTACTTC
- | TRBJ1-2 | TRBV18 | - | CASSPEGENYGYTF | TGTGCCAGCTCACCAGAGGGCGAGAACTATGGCTACACCTTC
- | TRBJ2-3 | TRBV10-1 | - | CASSESGGADTQYF | TGCGCCAGCAGTGAGTCAGGGGGTGCAGATACGCAGTATTTT
- | TRBJ2-5 | TRBV5-1 | TRBD2 | CASSRTRPQETQYF | TGCGCCAGCAGCCGGACTAGGCCCCAAGAGACCCAGTACTTC
- | TRBJ1-6 | TRBV30 | TRBD1 | CAWSHRGRGNSPLHF | TGTGCCTGGAGTCACAGGGGGCGCGGTAATTCACCCCTCCACTTT
few | TRBJ2-7 | TRBV11-3 | - | CASSSQYEQYF | TGTGCCAGCAGCTCCCAATACGAGCAGTACTTC
few | TRBJ2-7 | TRBV7-8 | TRBD2 | CASSLYFWASGGSGYEQYF | TGTGCCAGCAGCTTATATTTCTGGGCTAGCGGGGGTTCGGGGTACGAGCAGTACTTC
- | TRBJ2-5 | TRBV2 | TRBD2 | CASHHLPTSGGQVRETQYF | TGTGCCAGCCACCACCTACCGACTAGCGGGGGGCAGGTGAGAGAGACCCAGTACTTC
once | TRBJ1-2 | TRBV27 | - | CASSFTGSGGYTF | TGTGCCAGCAGTTTTACGGGTTCGGGGGGCTACACCTTC
- | TRBJ2-3 | TRBV19 | - | CASSVLAPITDTQYF | TGTGCCAGTAGTGTGCTAGCGCCTATCACAGATACGCAGTATTTT
- | TRBJ2-3 | TRBV9 | TRBD2 | CASSDLGELAADTQYF | TGTGCCAGCAGCGACCTAGGGGAACTAGCGGCAGATACGCAGTATTTT
- | TRBJ2-2 | TRBV15 | TRBD1 | CATSRELGQGTGELFF | TGTGCCACCAGCAGAGAGTTGGGACAGGGGACAGGGGAGCTGTTTTTT
- | TRBJ2-5 | TRBV5-1 | TRBD1 | CASSPTPTGTGETQYF | TGCGCCAGCAGCCCAACCCCGACAGGGACGGGGGAGACCCAGTACTTC
- | TRBJ2-7 | TRBV11-3 | TRBD2 | CASSLISGATYEQYF | TGTGCCAGCAGCTTAATCAGCGGGGCCACCTACGAGCAGTACTTC
- | TRBJ2-3 | TRBV4-3 | TRBD2 | CASSQEGASGATDTQYF | TGCGCCAGCAGCCAAGAGGGCGCTAGCGGGGCCACAGATACGCAGTATTTT
- | TRBJ2-1 | TRBV4-1 | TRBD2 | CASSPLVIAGGRYEQFF | TGCGCCAGCAGCCCCCTGGTGATAGCGGGGGGGAGGTATGAGCAGTTCTTC
- | TRBJ2-2 | TRBV18 | - | CASSRPKSTGRTGELFF | TGTGCCAGCTCACGTCCCAAGAGCACAGGGAGAACCGGGGAGCTGTTTTTT
few | TRBJ2-1 | TRBV29-1 | TRBD2 | CSVDPWGSTSGLTNEQFF | TGCAGCGTTGATCCCTGGGGGTCCACTAGCGGTCTTACAAATGAGCAGTTCTTC
- | TRBJ2-7 | TRBV9 | TRBD2 | CASSESGGVEEQYF | TGTGCCAGCAGCGAGAGCGGGGGGGTGGAGGAGCAGTACTTC
few | TRBJ1-2 | TRBV19 | - | CASKTAYGYTF | TGTGCCAGCAAAACAGCCTATGGCTACACCTTC
- | TRBJ1-2 | TRBV10-3 | TRBD1 | CAISDGQGFGYTF | TGTGCCATCAGTGACGGACAGGGGTTTGGCTACACCTTC
- | TRBJ2-1 | TRBV9 | - | CASSRLGQSSYNEQFF | TGTGCCAGCAGCCGCCTAGGTCAGAGCTCCTACAATGAGCAGTTCTTC
- | TRBJ2-7 | TRBV18 | TRBD2 | CASSPRGGDSYEQYF | TGTGCCAGCTCACCACGTGGGGGGGACTCCTACGAGCAGTACTTC
- | TRBJ2-3 | TRBV11-2 | TRBD2 | CASSLRLAASADTQYF | TGTGCCAGCAGCCTCCGCCTAGCGGCGTCCGCAGATACGCAGTATTTT
once | TRBJ2-3 | TRBV4-1 | TRBD2 | CASSPGTSLVDTQYF | TGCGCCAGCAGCCCAGGGACTAGTCTCGTAGATACGCAGTATTTT
few | TRBJ1-2 | TRBV5-6 | - | CASSLRGWDYGYTF | TGTGCCAGCAGCTTGAGGGGATGGGACTATGGCTACACCTTC
- | TRBJ1-4 | TRBV7-9 | - | CASSQAGNTNEKLFF | TGTGCCAGCAGCCAAGCGGGGAACACTAATGAAAAACTGTTTTTT
- | TRBJ2-1 | TRBV5-1 | - | CASSLDSQASNEQFF | TGCGCCAGCAGCTTGGATTCCCAGGCCTCCAATGAGCAGTTCTTC
- | TRBJ2-3 | TRBV5-1 | - | CASSLGASLQRDTQYF | TGCGCCAGCAGCTTGGGGGCTAGCCTTCAACGAGATACGCAGTATTTT
- | TRBJ1-2 | TRBV4-3 | TRBD1 | CASSQDRDYGYTF | TGCGCCAGCAGCCAGGACAGGGACTATGGCTACACCTTC
once | TRBJ2-5 | TRBV10-3 | - | CAISEKVGGPETQYF | TGTGCCATCAGTGAGAAGGTCGGGGGGCCGGAGACCCAGTACTTC
- | TRBJ2-7 | TRBV7-8 | TRBD1 | CASSRDPGQGIYEQYF | TGTGCCAGCAGCCGAGACCCGGGACAGGGGATATACGAGCAGTACTTC
few | TRBJ1-2 | TRBV6-1 | - | CASQILYGYTF | TGTGCCAGCCAGATTCTCTATGGCTACACCTTC